The next 20 T cell receptor beta chains were all read from a single sample in a study of T cell responses to AZD1222 COVID-19 vaccine. TCRdb's copy holds only in-frame clones and misses some; the assay was immunoSEQ multiplex PCR. The sample includes some 140,000 clones, 80% to 95% of them seen just once. Sequences were derived from peripheral blood, sampled on day 0 of AZD1222 vaccination. These receptors were collected from an adult in good health.

The gene calls are TRBV6-5 and TRBJ1-1, with 7 bases identical to TRBD1. The CDR3 length is 14 residues. The germline gives CDR1 MNHEY, CDR2 SVGAGI. The V segment lost 2 bases and the J segment 3 bases; nucleotides outside the gene matches: 3. DNA for the CDR3: TGTGCCAGCAGTTACAAGGGGGCGGACACTGAAGCTTTCTTT. Translation: CASSYKGADTEAFF.

The chain couples TRBV7-9 to TRBJ1-2, with TRBD1 identical over 7 bases. The germline gives CDR1 SEHNR, CDR2 FQNEAQ (reference sequence). V lost 8 bases, J lost 8 bases, and 14 bases stayed unmatched. The CDR3 length is 14 residues. CDR3 in DNA: TGTGCCAGCTCACCCCCCACAGGGGAGGTAGGCTACACCTTC. This gives the protein CASSPPTGEVGYTF.

V and J are TRBV3-1 (or the pseudogene TRBV3-2) and TRBJ2-7, with D possibly matching TRBD2 (5 bases). CDR1 and CDR2 from the germline V gene are LGHDT and YNNKEL (reference sequence). The CDR3 is 12 amino acids. V was cut by 4 bases and J by 4 bases, with 8 bases left in between. In DNA form, the CDR3 reads TGTGCCAGCAGCCGAGGGAAGTACGAGCAGTACTTC. Protein sequence: CASSRGKYEQYF.

The chain carries TRBV6-4 and TRBJ2-1; 7 nucleotides line up with TRBD1. The CDR3 contains 13 residues. CDR1 and CDR2 from the germline V gene are MRHNA and SNTAGT. Trimming at V came to 4 bases and at J to 5 bases, leaving 2 bases not matched to a gene. The CDR3 nucleotides read TGTGCCAGCAGTGTAACAGGGGACAATGAGCAGTTCTTC. It codes for CASSVTGDNEQFF.

CDR3 residues: CASSSGQNYGYTF. The CDR3 DNA reads TGTGCCAGCAGCTCCGGACAGAACTATGGCTACACCTTC. The chain is built from TRBV13 and TRBJ1-2, with a weak D call TRBD1 (6 bases). Trimming left V 4 bases short and J 2 bases short, with 8 bases between. Germline lookup yields CDR1 PRHDT and CDR2 FYEKMQ (reference sequence). This CDR3 has 13 residues.

This chain links TRBV5-1 with TRBJ1-4; no reliable D call. Germline CDR1 SGHRS, CDR2 YFSETQ. The V end was cut by 0 bases, the J end by 7 bases, with 7 bases between. CDR3 length: 13 residues. DNA for the CDR3: TGCGCCAGCAGCTTGGGGGCTGGTGAAAAACTGTTTTTT. Translating gives CASSLGAGEKLFF.

In its sample, this clone was seen once. The rearrangement joins TRBV27 to TRBJ1-3; D may be TRBD1 (5 bases). Trimming removed 3 bases at V and 4 bases at J, with 7 bases between. The CDR3 is made up of 13 amino acids. CDR1 is MNHEY and CDR2 is SMNVEV in the germline V gene (reference sequence). The CDR3 loop reads CASSFNRGNTIYF. The CDR3 DNA is TGTGCCAGCAGTTTTAACAGGGGAAACACCATATATTTT.

This sequence joins TRBV12-3 or TRBV12-4 and TRBJ1-1; D unresolved. This CDR3 has 12 amino acids. The V end was cut by 2 bases, the J end by 7 bases, with 8 bases between. The CDR3 sequence: CASSLRRGEAFF. CDR3 sequence (DNA): TGTGCCAGCAGTTTAAGGCGGGGTGAAGCTTTCTTT.

This clone was seen only once. CDR3 protein: CASSADRASYQPQHF. The CDR3 nucleotides are TGTGCCAGCAGCGCAGACAGGGCATCCTATCAGCCCCAGCATTTT. V and J are TRBV2 and TRBJ1-5; 7 bases are shared with TRBD1. The CDR3 extends over 15 amino acids. Trimming cost V 6 bases and J 5 bases; bases outside gene matches: 10. From germline, CDR1 is SNHLY and CDR2 FYNNEI.

The chain links TRBV10-3 to TRBJ1-4; 9 nucleotides line up with TRBD1. The CDR3 contains 14 residues. CDR1 ENHRY and CDR2 SYGVKD come from the germline V gene. The junction had 11 bases not matched to a gene; V was cut back by 10 bases and J by 8 bases. The CDR3 protein is CATGRDRVSEKLFF. The CDR3 DNA is TGTGCCACGGGAAGGGACAGGGTGAGCGAAAAACTGTTTTTT.

V is TRBV28 and J is TRBJ1-5; TRBD1 is a possible D gene (5 bases). Trimming shortened V by 7 bases and J by 4 bases, and 14 bases separated the two germline ends. CDR1 and CDR2 from the germline V gene are MDHEN and SYDVKM. There are 14 residues in the CDR3. CDR3 sequence: CASIRGEKNQPQHF. The CDR3 coding sequence is TGTGCCAGCATTAGAGGGGAAAAGAATCAGCCCCAGCATTTT.

V is TRBV21-1 and J is TRBJ1-4; the table gives TRBD1 as D, unverified against the DNA. TRBV21-1 is given as a pseudogene. The CDR3 totals 16 residues. This CDR3 reads CASSKVKGTGREKLFF. CDR3 bases: TGTGCCAGCAGCAAAGTAAAGGGGACAGGGCGAGAAAAACTGTTTTTT.

The chain has TRBV6-4 and TRBJ2-3; D possibly corresponds to TRBD2 (5 bases). The CDR3 extends over 14 amino acids. V was shortened by 0 bases and J by 4 bases, with 8 bases between the two germline ends. Per the germline V gene, CDR1 is MRHNA and CDR2 is SNTAGT. DNA for the CDR3: TGTGCCAGCAGTGACTCTCTCGGGGCAGATACGCAGTATTTT. Protein product: CASSDSLGADTQYF.

CDR3 nucleotides: TGTGCCAGCAGCCCAGGGCTGGGCCTCACGCTAGGCTCTGGAAACACCATATATTTT. Protein product: CASSPGLGLTLGSGNTIYF. V is TRBV27 and J is TRBJ1-3; D is possibly TRBD1 (5 bases). The CDR3 consists of 19 residues. V lost 6 bases to trimming and J lost 0 bases, with 24 bases between them. CDR1 and CDR2 (germline): MNHEY, SMNVEV (reference sequence).

The rearrangement uses TRBV5-6 and TRBJ2-3, with 10 bases lining up with TRBD2. In germline, CDR1 is SGHDT, CDR2 YYEEEE. V was pared by 0 bases and J by 1 base, with 2 bases of the junction left unmatched. The CDR3 is made up of 16 amino acids. CDR3 nucleotides: TGTGCCAGCAGCTTGGGGGGGACTAGCGGCACAGATACGCAGTATTTT. Its translation: CASSLGGTSGTDTQYF.

This chain links TRBV4-1 with TRBJ2-3; D is perhaps TRBD2 (6 bases). Germline lookup yields CDR1 MGHRA and CDR2 YSYEKL. V was clipped by 1 base and J by 0 bases, with 11 bases between them. The CDR3 is 16 amino acids. The CDR3, as DNA: TGCGCCAGCAGCCAAGCGGCAGGGACTAGCACAGATACGCAGTATTTT. As protein: CASSQAAGTSTDTQYF.

The chain uses TRBV27 and TRBJ1-5; 10 bases align to TRBD1. J gave up 5 bases and V 5 bases, and 6 bases lay outside the gene matches. There are 15 residues in the CDR3. Germline CDR1 and CDR2: MNHEY and SMNVEV (reference sequence). This CDR3 is CASSRTGTGDQPQHF. DNA for the CDR3: TGTGCCAGCAGTCGAACCGGGACAGGGGATCAGCCCCAGCATTTT.

V gene TRBV3-1 (or the pseudogene TRBV3-2) combines with J gene TRBJ2-2; 9 nucleotides match TRBD2. The germline V gene has CDR1 LGHDT and CDR2 YNNKEL (reference sequence). The CDR3 totals 15 residues. V was pared by 5 bases and J by 7 bases, with 8 bases of the junction left unmatched. CDR3 amino acids: CASSSLAGKGGELFF. The CDR3 DNA reads as TGTGCCAGCAGCTCCCTAGCGGGAAAGGGCGGGGAGCTGTTTTTT.

V is TRBV5-4 and J is TRBJ2-2, with 10 bases matching TRBD2. Unmatched junction bases numbered 9, after V lost 3 bases and J lost 7 bases. The CDR3 runs 16 residues. The V gene's germline CDR1 is SGHNT and CDR2 YYREEE (reference sequence). The CDR3 DNA reads as TGTGCCAGCAGCTCTAGCGGGAGTAGGTCTCTCGGGGAGCTGTTTTTT. This codes for CASSSSGSRSLGELFF.

The chain couples TRBV5-1 to TRBJ2-2; D remains ambiguous. Looked up from germline, CDR1 is SGHRS and CDR2 is YFSETQ. Trimming took off 2 bases at V and 1 base at J, with 6 bases between the two ends. The CDR3 is 14 residues long. The CDR3 sequence is CASSFGRNTGELFF. Here the CDR3 DNA reads TGCGCCAGCAGCTTTGGCAGGAACACCGGGGAGCTGTTTTTT.